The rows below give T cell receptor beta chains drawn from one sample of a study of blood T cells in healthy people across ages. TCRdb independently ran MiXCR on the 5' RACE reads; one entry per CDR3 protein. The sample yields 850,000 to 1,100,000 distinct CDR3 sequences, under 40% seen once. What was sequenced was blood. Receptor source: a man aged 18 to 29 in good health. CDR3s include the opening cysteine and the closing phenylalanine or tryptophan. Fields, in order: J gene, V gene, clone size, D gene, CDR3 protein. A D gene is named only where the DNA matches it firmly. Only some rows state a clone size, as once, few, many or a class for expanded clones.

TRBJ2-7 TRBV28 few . CASSFGQYEQYF
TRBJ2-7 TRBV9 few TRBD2 CASSPPLAANEQYF
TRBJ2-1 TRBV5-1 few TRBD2 CASSPTLAGGDNEQFF
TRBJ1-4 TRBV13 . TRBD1 CASSLGKGAEKLFF
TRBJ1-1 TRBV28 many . CASSRPGQGTEAFF
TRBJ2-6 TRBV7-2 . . CASSLGGVGANVLTF
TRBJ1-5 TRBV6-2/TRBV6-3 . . CASSYGGIYQPQHF
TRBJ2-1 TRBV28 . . CASSLRGPHEQFF
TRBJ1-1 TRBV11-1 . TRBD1 CANSWDRVTEAFF
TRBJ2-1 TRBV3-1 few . CASSQDTNNEQFF
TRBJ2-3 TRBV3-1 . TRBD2 CASSQNQREIDSTDTQYF
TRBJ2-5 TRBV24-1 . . CATSDLRANEQYF
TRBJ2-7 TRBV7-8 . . CASSLSWGAYEQYF
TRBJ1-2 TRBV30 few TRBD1 CARQTGDYGYTF
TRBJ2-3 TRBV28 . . CTSSLSSTDTQYF